The present entry profiles one T cell receptor (beta chain) with its context. Its antigen remains unidentified. The sample originates from a study of blood T cells in healthy people across ages. CDR3 length: 16 amino acids. Germline V gives CDR1 SGHDN, CDR2 FVKESK. Study results and caveats: TCR beta diversity tracked closely with naive T cell percentage.

Caucasian, healthy and from Russia, the donors were aged between about 6 and 90. Each sample had at least 6 million PBMCs isolated. A second PCR, run for roughly 7 to 11 cycles, used a sample-barcoded 5' primer plus a J-beta primer mix. With 12 random nucleotides, a template-switch adaptor tagged each individual cDNA molecule. MiXCR, applied by TCRdb to the 5' RACE reads, yields one record per CDR3 protein. The sample yields about 1.6 million distinct CDR3 sequences, almost 35% seen once. The material sequenced was blood. The sequence was collected from a woman aged 25 to 39 in good health. This chain joins TRBV14 and TRBJ2-5; no clear D. The end of the DNA fits TRBJ2-7 better, so the J call may be wrong. This chain's CDR3 is CASSQIYTVGIYEQYF. CDR3 nucleotide sequence: TGTGCCAGCAGCCAAATATACACAGTCGGCATCTACGAGCAGTACTTC.